This T cell receptor beta chain originates from a study of blood T cells in healthy people across ages. Study-level results: It was found that TCR beta diversity correlated strongly with the percentage of naive T cells. CMV status of donors was not determined, possibly confounding expanded clonotype changes.

Germline-derived CDR1 and CDR2 are LGHNA and YSLEER. The CDR3 is 16 amino acids. Using a J-beta primer mix together with a sample-barcoded 5' primer, a second PCR was run for roughly 7 to 11 cycles. A template-switch adaptor with 12 random nucleotides tagged each cDNA molecule. Each CDR3 protein is one row after TCRdb ran MiXCR on the 5' RACE reads. Here the sample spans about 680,000 distinct CDR3 sequences, 49% being singletons. Comment on this clonotype: What it binds is not known. An end of the junction does not agree with germline; a read error may underlie this.

This sequence was found in a woman aged 55-70 years in good health. Specimen: blood. The rearrangement links TRBV4-3 to TRBJ2-3; 12 positions agree with TRBD2. The CDR3 reads CARSQALAGGTDTQYF. CDR3 in DNA: TGCGCCAGAAGCCAAGCTCTAGCGGGAGGGACAGATACGCAGTATTTT.